This T cell receptor beta chain was identified during a study of naive and memory T cell subsets. Findings and limits, study-wide: Diversity fell and Gini index rose from naive through CM, EM, EMRA.

The beta constant-region primer was an equimolar mix of two oligonucleotides covering TRBC1 and TRBC2. An oligonucleotide with the SP2 primer and a 12-nucleotide UMI was ligated to the cDNA 3' end. Via MiXCR, TCRdb re-called the UMI-ligation and nested PCR reads, giving one row per CDR3 protein. The sample contains approximately 82,000 distinct CDR3 sequences, about 6.5% of which appear only once. The germline V gene encodes CDR1 MNHEY and CDR2 SVGEGT. The CDR3 length is 16 residues. The V gene end was trimmed by 9 bases and the J gene end by 3 bases; junction bases not matched to a gene: 14. After CD4 positive bead selection, the CD4-negative fraction gave CD8 T cells. Cells stained for CD3, CD4, CD8, CD45RA, CD27 and viability were sorted into four CD45RA/CD27 subsets. About this clonotype: Its antigen is undetermined.

The chain employs TRBV6-2 or TRBV6-3 and TRBJ1-5; TRBD1 agrees at 7 bases. Sequenced: central memory CD4+ T cells from blood. This sequence was found in a human donor in good health. Here the CDR3 DNA reads TGTGCCAGTAGAGACCTGGACAGGCAACTCAATCAGCCCCAGCATTTT. Its translation: CASRDLDRQLNQPQHF.